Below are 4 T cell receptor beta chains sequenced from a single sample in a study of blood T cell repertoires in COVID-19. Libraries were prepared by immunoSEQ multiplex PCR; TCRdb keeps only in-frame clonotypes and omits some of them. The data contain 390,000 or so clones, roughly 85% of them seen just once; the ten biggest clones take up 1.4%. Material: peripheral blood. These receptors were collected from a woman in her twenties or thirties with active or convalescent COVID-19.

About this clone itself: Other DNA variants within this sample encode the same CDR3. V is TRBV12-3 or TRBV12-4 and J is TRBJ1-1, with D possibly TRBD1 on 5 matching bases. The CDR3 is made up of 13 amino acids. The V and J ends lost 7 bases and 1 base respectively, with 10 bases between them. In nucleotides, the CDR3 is TGTGCCAGCACCTCGACAGAGAACACTGAAGCTTTCTTT. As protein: CASTSTENTEAFF.

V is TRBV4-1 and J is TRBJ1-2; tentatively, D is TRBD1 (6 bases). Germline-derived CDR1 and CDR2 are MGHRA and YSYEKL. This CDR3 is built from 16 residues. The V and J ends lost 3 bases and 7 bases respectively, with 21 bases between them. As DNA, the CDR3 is TGCGCCAGCAGCCAGGACGTGGGGGCAGGGGTGCGTGGCTACACCTTC. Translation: CASSQDVGAGVRGYTF.

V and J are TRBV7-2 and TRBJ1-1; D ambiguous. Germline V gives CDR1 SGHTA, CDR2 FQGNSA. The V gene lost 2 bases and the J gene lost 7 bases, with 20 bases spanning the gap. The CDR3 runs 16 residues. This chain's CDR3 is CASSLSAYGLPLEAFF. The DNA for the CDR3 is TGTGCCAGCAGCTTAAGTGCTTACGGGTTACCTCTTGAAGCTTTCTTT.

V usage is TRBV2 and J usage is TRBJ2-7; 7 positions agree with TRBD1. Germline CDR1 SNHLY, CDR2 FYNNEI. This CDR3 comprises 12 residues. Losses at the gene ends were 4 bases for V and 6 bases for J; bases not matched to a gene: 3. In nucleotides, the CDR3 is TGTGCCAGCAGTGGGACAGGCGGCGAGCAGTACTTC. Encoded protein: CASSGTGGEQYF.